This T cell receptor (beta chain) was obtained from a study of beta chain features in type 1 diabetes (dated by TCRdb to 2016 to 2018). Describing the broader study: Mean age, gender distribution, total cell number and subset yield were not different between patients and healthy donors. Across all samples, approximately 100 million sorted cells were examined, and cell number per subset correlated strongly with RNA yield. The study compared the TCRB repertoires of sorted circulating CD4+ T cell subsets in recently diagnosed type 1 diabetes patients with those in matched healthy donors. Regulatory and stem cell-like memory subsets were isolated from only 8 patients and 8 healthy donors, whereas naive and central memory subsets came from all 30 or so donors. On the study overall, not on this receptor specifically: Only small numbers of individuals were included in the HLA sub-analyses, which left unresolved whether HLA type had any influence on TCRB rearrangement. At VDJ recombination sites, patients with type 1 diabetes made fewer insertions and deleted more nucleotides, a pattern implying thymic rearrangement abnormalities. Type 1 diabetes patients showed a moderate but significant shortening of TCRB CDR3 length in all four CD4+ subsets. Naive, central memory and regulatory TCRB repertoires appeared to be more alike among patients than among healthy donors. Sequencing cDNA rather than genomic DNA could over-represent highly expressing activated cells, although activation and CD3 levels did not differ between groups. Shorter templates might be favored by PCR, yet because patient and control samples were amplified and corrected together, any such skew would affect both groups equally.

The entire isolated RNA was reverse transcribed using the High Capacity cDNA Reverse Transcription Kit, and thus expressed TCRB transcripts were sequenced. Deep immunoSEQ sequencing was applied to naive, central memory and regulatory T cell samples, giving an average of about 3.6 million total reads per sample. Sorted cells were lysed in RLT buffer, and RNA was extracted using DNase-treated RNeasy Micro or Mini kits according to cell number. Each cell subset was processed separately to prevent cross-contamination, with patient and healthy donor samples processed together. The immunoSEQ multiplex PCR was used to amplify TCRB sequences from cDNA, yielding 87-bp fragments that span the CDR3 region. Sequencing of the amplicons was performed on the Illumina HiSeq platform. Processing in the source paper ran as follows. Synthetic template baselines were used to correct PCR bias computationally, reads within Hamming distance 2 were collapsed, and singletons that could not be merged were discarded. By aligning reads against IMGT, V, D and J genes, CDR3 length, and insertions or deletions at six rearrangement sites were assigned. Within each subset, clonotype counts were normalized to the number of sorted cells before true diversity and Gini coefficients were calculated with the tcR R package. Repertoire sharing was quantified using the overlap coefficient calculated on TCRB nucleotide sequences. Out-of-frame TCRB sequences from naive cells were analyzed to stand in for the pre-selection repertoire. In TCRdb, the immuneACCESS table is reduced to in-frame sequences with V and J assigned. These tables do not hold every clone; where another copy was compared, an unresolved V gene accounts for under half, and the others remain unexplained. Clonal size and the V and J genes are those of that table, whereas D and trimming came from the DNA. The sample table shows 680,000 or so clones, and around 15% are seen once. Of the sample, approximately 0.022% falls within the top ten clones.

A single peripheral blood draw of approximately 100 mL on average was collected from each donor into heparinised tubes. A BD FACSAria II and a panel including CD45RO, CCR7, CD25, CD127, CD95 and CD27 were used to sort naive, central memory, regulatory and stem cell-like memory CD4+ T cells. A purity above 98% was achieved for all sorted populations. PBMCs were isolated right away by Lymphoprep density gradient centrifugation and were stained directly, without culture. To minimize batch effects, samples were stained and sorted in pairs, one healthy donor with one patient per experiment. From the cysteine through the phenylalanine, the CDR3 covers 13 amino acids. Only the CDR3 DNA stays, 39 bases, in frame from base 1. The trim is 3 bases for V and 5 bases for J, with a gap of 13 bases between the germline ends. The germline V gene specifies SQVTM as CDR1 and ANQGSEA as CDR2. This clone was picked up a small number of times. Its binding antigen is unknown. The input lacks base qualities; no much larger clone sits a single base away. The same CDR3 can be traced to other DNA sequences in this sample.

Sequencing was performed on naive CD4+ T cells from blood. What this sample's cell subset or site label stands for: true naive CD4+ T cells. This receptor was identified in a young man with type 1 diabetes. The chain couples TRBV29-1 to TRBJ1-2, with no confident D gene call. Here is the DNA: TGCAGCGTTGAGTATCCCGGAAATTATGGCTACACCTTC. Its amino acids are CSVEYPGNYGYTF.